Each of the 25 T cell receptor beta chains below was sequenced from the same sample in a study of identical twins (dated by TCRdb to about 2016). The library was produced with 5' RACE. For sequencing, an Illumina HiSeq 2000 was employed. TCRdb trimmed the raw reads at Q25, called clones with MiXCR and kept productive beta chains. Entries that share a CDR3 protein sequence are merged under the most common genes and DNA. The sample yields 1.5 million to 2 million distinct CDR3 sequences; about 32% were counted once. Jointly, the top ten make up 0.25% to 0.3% of the sample. Sequences were obtained from cord blood. The receptors were gathered from a newborn girl in good health.

This chain links TRBV5-1 with TRBJ2-1; 11 nucleotides align to TRBD2. The germline V gene encodes CDR1 SGHRS and CDR2 YFSETQ. This CDR3 has 16 residues. J gave up 3 bases and V 4 bases, and 6 bases lay outside the gene matches. The CDR3 region is CASSKTSGANYNEQFF. The CDR3 bases are TGCGCCAGCAGCAAGACTAGCGGGGCAAACTACAATGAGCAGTTCTTC.

This chain joins TRBV24-1 and TRBJ2-3; 9 positions match TRBD1. The CDR3 has 14 amino acids. Germline CDR1 is KGHDR and CDR2 is SFDVKD. J gave up 4 bases and V 2 bases, and 0 bases lay outside the gene matches. The chain's CDR3 is CATSDWDRADTQYF. As DNA, the CDR3 is TGTGCCACCAGTGATTGGGACAGGGCAGATACGCAGTATTTT.

This chain connects TRBV29-1 to TRBJ2-7; D is perhaps TRBD1 (5 bases). V was cut by 2 bases and J by 4 bases, with 9 bases left in between. There are 12 residues in the CDR3. Germline lookup yields CDR1 SQVTM and CDR2 ANQGSEA. CDR3 region: CSVETGAYEQYF. In nucleotides, the CDR3 is TGCAGCGTTGAAACAGGAGCTTACGAGCAGTACTTC.

This clonotype was seen more than once but under ten times. The chain carries TRBV9 and TRBJ2-2; 9 positions agree with TRBD1. The ends lost 4 bases at V and 6 bases at J; junction bases unmatched: 16. The CDR3 extends over 18 amino acids. Looked up from germline, CDR1 is SGDLS and CDR2 is YYNGEE. For the CDR3, the DNA is TGTGCCAGCAGCTCCGGGACAGGGCCCGGGAGGTCCCCCGGGGAGCTGTTTTTT. Protein sequence: CASSSGTGPGRSPGELFF.

The table lists this clonotype with a few counts. The V gene is TRBV28, the J gene TRBJ2-5; D is perhaps TRBD1 (6 bases). The DNA end is more similar to TRBJ2-7, so the J call may be wrong. Per the germline V gene, CDR1 is MDHEN and CDR2 is SYDVKM. CDR3 size: 14 residues. The CDR3 nucleotides are TGTGCCAGCAGTTTCATGCCCGGGACATACGAGCAGTACTTC. Protein product: CASSFMPGTYEQYF.

This clonotype was seen only a few times. This rearrangement joins TRBV12-3 or TRBV12-4 to TRBJ1-5; D not resolved. V was trimmed by 2 bases and J by 3 bases, leaving 8 bases between them. The CDR3 length is 14 residues. The CDR3 here is CASSLPSLNQPQHF. CDR3 DNA: TGTGCCAGCAGTTTACCAAGCCTCAATCAGCCCCAGCATTTT.

The CDR3 is CASSLVGGYTDTQYF. DNA for the CDR3: TGTGCCAGCAGCTTAGTGGGAGGATACACAGATACGCAGTATTTT. This chain uses TRBV7-2 with TRBJ2-3; D possibly corresponds to TRBD2 (6 bases). Germline V gene sequence: CDR1 SGHTA, CDR2 FQGNSA. CDR3 length equals 15 residues. With 1 base removed from V and 2 bases from J, the gap between germline ends came to 10 bases.

This rearrangement joins TRBV27 to TRBJ2-7; 8 bases map to TRBD1. Germline V gene sequence: CDR1 MNHEY, CDR2 SMNVEV (reference sequence). The ends lost 10 bases at V and 2 bases at J; junction bases unmatched: 10. The CDR3 is 14 residues long. DNA for the CDR3: TGTGCCATCGCCCCCGGGACAGGCACCTACGAGCAGTACTTC. Translating it yields CAIAPGTGTYEQYF.

The chain carries TRBV5-1 and TRBJ2-7, with D perhaps TRBD1 (6 bases). The CDR3 length is 14 residues. In germline, CDR1 is SGHRS, CDR2 YFSETQ. Trimming shortened V by 4 bases and J by 0 bases, and 11 bases separated the two germline ends. This chain's CDR3 is CASSMPGHSYEQYF. Written as DNA, the CDR3 is TGCGCCAGCAGCATGCCGGGACACTCCTACGAGCAGTACTTC.

In its sample, this clonotype was seen a few times. The chain uses TRBV27 and TRBJ1-5; D is ambiguous. Germline V gene sequence: CDR1 MNHEY, CDR2 SMNVEV (reference sequence). V was shortened by 5 bases and J by 1 base, with 12 bases between the two germline ends. The CDR3 totals 15 residues. CDR3 in DNA: TGTGCCAGCAGTCCCCTGGGCAGGAGCAATCAGCCCCAGCATTTT. It yields the protein CASSPLGRSNQPQHF.

This clonotype was counted many times. The chain combines TRBV3-1 with TRBJ2-7; D may be TRBD1 (6 bases). Per germline, CDR1 LGHDT and CDR2 YNNKEL (reference sequence). Trimming took 5 bases from V and 4 from J, leaving 15 bases between them. This CDR3 region has 14 residues. In DNA form, the CDR3 reads TGTGCCAGCAGCTTAAGGACAGTTTCTTACGAGCAGTACTTC. Translating it yields CASSLRTVSYEQYF.

A few counts support this clonotype. The chain links TRBV12-5 to TRBJ2-3; 7 bases match TRBD2. The CDR3 loop spans 15 amino acids. CDR1 and CDR2 (germline): LGHNT, FRNRAP. The V segment lost 5 bases and the J segment 0 bases; nucleotides outside the gene matches: 5. The CDR3 sequence is CASGPSGSSTDTQYF. In nucleotides, the CDR3 is TGTGCTAGTGGTCCTAGCGGTTCGAGCACAGATACGCAGTATTTT.

This clonotype was seen a handful of times. The chain joins TRBV28 to TRBJ2-5, with a weak D call TRBD2 (5 bases). CDR1 is MDHEN, CDR2 SYDVKM, per germline. The CDR3 totals 11 residues. Trimming shortened V by 5 bases and J by 11 bases, and 12 bases separated the two germline ends. CDR3: CASSAPWEQYF. In DNA form, the CDR3 reads TGTGCCAGCAGTGCTCCGTGGGAGCAGTACTTC.

The V gene is TRBV6-1, the J gene TRBJ1-5; D gene uncertain. Germline V lookup: CDR1 MNHNS, CDR2 SASEGT. Trimming removed 4 bases from V and 3 bases from J, with 10 bases in between. The CDR3 spans 14 residues. CDR3: CASSGWISNQPQHF. Here the CDR3 DNA reads TGTGCCAGCAGTGGTTGGATTTCCAATCAGCCCCAGCATTTT.

In its sample, this clonotype was seen a few times. The CDR3 protein is CSASSTGWNSPLHF. The DNA of the CDR3 is TGCAGTGCTAGCTCAACAGGGTGGAATTCACCCCTCCACTTT. The rearrangement links TRBV20-1 to TRBJ1-6, with a weak D call TRBD1 (6 bases). The CDR3 sequence is 14 residues long. Trimming removed 3 bases at V and 7 bases at J, with 13 bases between. The germline CDR1 and CDR2 sequences are DFQATT and SNEGSKA (reference sequence).

The J gene is TRBJ2-2, the V gene TRBV20-1; 7 nucleotides line up with TRBD2. This CDR3 is built from 20 residues. With V trimmed by 4 bases and J by 1 base, 21 bases remained unmatched. Looked up from germline, CDR1 is DFQATT and CDR2 is SNEGSKA (reference sequence). This chain's CDR3 is CSANQLSPKSSGWNTGELFF. DNA of the CDR3: TGCAGTGCTAACCAATTGAGTCCCAAAAGTAGCGGGTGGAACACCGGGGAGCTGTTTTTT.

The chain uses TRBV11-2 and TRBJ1-2, with 7 bases matching TRBD1. This CDR3 contains 18 residues. CDR1 SGHAT and CDR2 FQNNGV come from the germline V gene. Trimming removed 6 bases from V and 5 bases from J; junction bases left unmatched: 21. CDR3 nucleotides: TGTGCCAGCAGGCCTTTAAGGGGGCCCTCCGGATTCGAATATGGCTACACCTTC. Translated: CASRPLRGPSGFEYGYTF.

J is TRBJ1-2 and V is TRBV2; 8 nucleotides agree with TRBD1. Germline CDR1 and CDR2: SNHLY and FYNNEI. CDR3 length equals 15 residues. V lost 6 bases to trimming and J lost 4 bases; unmatched junction nucleotides: 10. The CDR3 DNA reads TGTGCCAGCAGGGACAGGACAGGGTATGCCTATGGCTACACCTTC. This encodes CASRDRTGYAYGYTF.

This clonotype was detected only a few times. This chain links TRBV3-1 with TRBJ2-3; 12 positions match TRBD2. The CDR3 is made up of 16 amino acids. J lost 4 bases, V lost 2 bases, and 4 bases had no gene match. The germline V gene has CDR1 LGHDT and CDR2 YNNKEL (reference sequence). The CDR3, as DNA: TGTGCCAGCAGCCAATTCACTAGCGGGGGGTCAGATACGCAGTATTTT. This translates into CASSQFTSGGSDTQYF.

This clonotype was observed many times. Mismatch with germline at one junction end may stem from a read error. This chain uses TRBV5-1 with TRBJ2-5; TRBD1 matches at 7 bases. This CDR3 is 14 amino acids long. Germline loops: CDR1 SGHRS, CDR2 YFSETQ. CDR3 DNA: TGTGCCAGCAGCTTGGCCGGGACAGAAGAGACCCAGTACTTC. It translates to CASSLAGTEETQYF.

The chain joins TRBV7-9 to TRBJ2-4, with 8 bases lining up with TRBD1. Judging by the DNA end, TRBJ2-7 fits better; the J call may be wrong. Germline values: CDR1 SEHNR, CDR2 FQNEAQ (reference sequence). This CDR3 region has 14 residues. CDR3 sequence (DNA): TGTGCCAGCAGCTCGACAGGGGCTCCTTACGAGCAGTACTTC. Translating gives CASSSTGAPYEQYF.

In the case of this clonotype: This may arise from a read error, as a much more abundant clone is one base away. The CDR3 sequence is CASSRTSGTNEQYF. The DNA for the CDR3 is TGTGCCAGCAGCCGGACTAGCGGGACCAATGAGCAGTACTTC. The chain joins TRBV3-1 to TRBJ2-4, with TRBD2 matching 12 bases. The CDR3 is made up of 14 amino acids. From germline, CDR1 is LGHDT and CDR2 YNNKEL (reference sequence). After removal of 4 bases from V and 13 bases from J, the junction contained 8 bases not matched to a gene.

This chain links TRBV27 with TRBJ2-1, with 8 bases aligning to TRBD1. The J segment lost 2 bases and the V segment lost 6 bases, leaving 6 bases of the junction unmatched. The germline gives CDR1 MNHEY, CDR2 SMNVEV (reference sequence). CDR3 length: 15 amino acids. The CDR3 loop is CASRQTTGAYNEQFF. DNA for the CDR3: TGTGCCAGCAGACAAACGACAGGGGCCTACAATGAGCAGTTCTTC.

This clonotype has a handful of counts. This sequence joins TRBV28 and TRBJ1-2; no clear D gene. V was pared by 0 bases and J by 4 bases, with 6 bases between. There are 13 residues in the CDR3. Germline V CDR1 and CDR2: MDHEN, SYDVKM. CDR3 loop: CASSLWASYGYTF. The CDR3, as DNA: TGTGCCAGCAGTTTATGGGCTTCCTATGGCTACACCTTC.

Only a few counts were recorded for this clonotype. Here the CDR3 DNA reads TGTGCCAGCAGTACAGTCTCTGGGGCCAACGTCCTGACTTTC. Translated: CASSTVSGANVLTF. This sequence joins TRBV6-2 or TRBV6-3 and TRBJ2-6; D unclear. V shed 5 bases and J shed 0 bases, with 5 bases lying between them. CDR1 MNHEY and CDR2 SVGEGT come from the germline V gene. This CDR3 has 14 residues.